Sequencing of this T cell receptor beta chain was carried out in a study of blood T cells in healthy people across ages. For the second PCR, which ran for about 6 to 12 cycles, a sample-barcoded 5' primer and a J-beta primer mix were used. TCRdb redid the calling of the 5' RACE reads with MiXCR, one entry per CDR3 protein. The sample consists of 800,000 or so distinct CDR3 sequences, 20% to 30% of them appearing once. Germline CDR1 and CDR2: MNHEY and SVGAGI. J was trimmed by 7 bases and V by 0 bases; bases with no gene match: 5. This CDR3 contains 15 residues. These data were also filed under a second study, of T cells of mothers and their children.

This chain uses TRBV6-5 with TRBJ1-4; 7 nucleotides match TRBD1. Sequenced sample: blood. The clonotype comes from a boy aged 5 to 17 in good health. The CDR3, as DNA: TGTGCCAGCAGTTACTCGTGGGACAGCGGTGAAAAACTGTTTTTT. Translating it yields CASSYSWDSGEKLFF.